These 30 T cell receptor beta chains were sequenced from one sample in a study of blood T cell repertoires in COVID-19. Data came from immunoSEQ multiplex PCR; TCRdb stores just in-frame clones and leaves some out. The sample lists hundreds of thousands of clones; about 85% were seen once. The sample comprised PBMCs or T cells enriched from blood (not recorded which). The receptors here all came from a woman aged 55-69 years who had recovered from COVID-19.

This sequence joins TRBV11-3 and TRBJ2-2, with 8 positions matching TRBD2. From germline, CDR1 is SGHNT and CDR2 YENEEA. J lost 6 bases, V lost 6 bases, and 3 bases had no gene match. This CDR3 spans 13 amino acids. Written as DNA, the CDR3 is TGTGCCAGCAGAAGCGGGGGATCCGGGGAGCTGTTTTTT. This translates into CASRSGGSGELFF.

This chain joins TRBV5-4 and TRBJ2-2, with D unresolved. Per germline, CDR1 SGHNT and CDR2 YYREEE (reference sequence). V lost 9 bases and J lost 0, with 6 bases in between. The length of the CDR3 is 12 residues. The CDR3 DNA sequence: TGTGCCATCCCGGCGAACACCGGGGAGCTGTTTTTT. Its translation: CAIPANTGELFF.

This clone has a single count. The V gene is TRBV6-5, the J gene TRBJ1-1, with 7 bases aligning to TRBD1. CDR3 length equals 13 residues. The junction had 1 base not matched to a gene; V was cut back by 6 bases and J by 0 bases. From germline, CDR1 is MNHEY and CDR2 SVGAGI. CDR3 region: CASRGQLNTEAFF. The CDR3 DNA follows: TGTGCCAGCAGGGGACAGCTGAACACTGAAGCTTTCTTT.

In this sample, this clone turned up a few times. This chain uses TRBV5-8 with TRBJ2-7, with D possibly TRBD1 on 6 matching bases. The CDR3 totals 14 residues. V lost 0 bases to trimming and J lost 0 bases, with 7 bases between them. Germline V lookup: CDR1 SGHTS, CDR2 YDEGEE. The CDR3 DNA reads TGTGCCAGCAGCTTGGTAGGGGGCTCCTACGAGCAGTACTTC. This encodes CASSLVGGSYEQYF.

The V and J genes are TRBV27 and TRBJ1-1, with D unresolved. The V and J ends lost 3 bases and 5 bases respectively, with 10 bases between them. Germline V lookup: CDR1 MNHEY, CDR2 SMNVEV (reference sequence). CDR3 length: 13 residues. The DNA of the CDR3 is TGTGCCAGCAGTTTCCGACCGGGTACTGAAGCTTTCTTT. Encoded protein: CASSFRPGTEAFF.

V and J are TRBV2 and TRBJ1-6; 7 bases match TRBD1. The junction had 3 bases not matched to a gene; V was cut back by 4 bases and J by 0 bases. This CDR3 spans 16 amino acids. Germline assignment: CDR1 SNHLY and CDR2 FYNNEI. The CDR3 nucleotides are TGTGCCAGCAGTGGACAGGGTAGCTCCTATAATTCACCCCTCCACTTT. It yields the protein CASSGQGSSYNSPLHF.

The chain couples TRBV7-8 to TRBJ1-1, with 11 bases fitting TRBD1. Germline CDR1 and CDR2: SGHVS and FQNEAQ. This CDR3 region has 15 residues. After removal of 2 bases from V and 10 bases from J, the junction contained 9 bases not matched to a gene. CDR3 coding DNA: TGTGCCAGCAGCTTACGGGACGGGACAGGGGGGCCAGCTTTCTTT. This translates into CASSLRDGTGGPAFF.

This chain connects TRBV5-6 to TRBJ1-1; D gene unclear. V shed 3 bases and J shed 7 bases, with 13 bases lying between them. The CDR3 consists of 13 residues. Looked up from germline, CDR1 is SGHDT and CDR2 is YYEEEE. The CDR3 loop is CASSSTVLGEAFF. In DNA form, the CDR3 reads TGTGCCAGCAGCTCCACAGTGTTAGGTGAAGCTTTCTTT.

This CDR3 is CASSPYLDRVGNEQFF. The CDR3 nucleotides read TGTGCCAGCAGTCCCTACCTCGACAGGGTAGGCAATGAGCAGTTCTTC. The genes are TRBV27 and TRBJ2-1; 7 bases map to TRBD1. Germline-derived CDR1 and CDR2 are MNHEY and SMNVEV (reference sequence). The CDR3 runs to 16 residues. Trimming took 5 bases from V and 6 from J; bases not matched to a gene: 13.

The CDR3 region has the DNA TGTGCCAGCAGCCAGTGGACTAGCACGCCGTACGAGCAGTACTTC. Its protein is CASSQWTSTPYEQYF. The chain uses TRBV3-1 (or the pseudogene TRBV3-2) and TRBJ2-7; 8 nucleotides line up with TRBD2. Looked up from germline, CDR1 is LGHDT and CDR2 is YNNKEL (reference sequence). The CDR3 is made up of 15 amino acids. V was clipped by 3 bases and J by 4 bases; unmatched bases: 8.

The chain carries TRBV6-1 and TRBJ2-4, with D possibly matching TRBD1 (6 bases). The CDR3 length is 14 residues. V gave up 3 bases and J gave up 9 bases, with 15 bases separating them. In germline, CDR1 is MNHNS, CDR2 SASEGT. The CDR3 reads CASSEQGSAAIQYF. The CDR3 nucleotides are TGTGCCAGCAGTGAGCAGGGGTCGGCGGCCATTCAGTACTTC.

The chain carries TRBV7-9 and TRBJ1-2; the D gene is possibly TRBD1 (5 bases). The V gene lost 1 base and the J gene lost 4 bases, with 13 bases spanning the gap. Germline assignment: CDR1 SEHNR and CDR2 FQNEAQ (reference sequence). The CDR3 extends over 15 amino acids. The CDR3 loop is CASSLGPGEAYGYTF. The CDR3 coding sequence is TGTGCCAGCAGCTTAGGTCCGGGGGAGGCCTATGGCTACACCTTC.

The chain has TRBV6-5 and TRBJ1-1, with D unresolved. Looked up from germline, CDR1 is MNHEY and CDR2 is SVGAGI. The CDR3 runs 14 residues. Trimming left V 0 bases short and J 5 bases short, with 10 bases between. The CDR3 sequence is CASSYSGEETEAFF. Written as DNA, the CDR3 is TGTGCCAGCAGTTACTCCGGGGAGGAGACTGAAGCTTTCTTT.

V is TRBV10-3 and J is TRBJ1-6; TRBD1 matches at 10 bases. Germline V CDR1 and CDR2: ENHRY, SYGVKD. V lost 4 bases, J lost 4 bases, and 7 bases stayed unmatched. CDR3 size: 17 residues. CDR3 amino acids: CAISGRGTGDYNSPLHF. CDR3 coding DNA: TGTGCCATCAGTGGCCGGGGGACAGGGGATTATAATTCACCCCTCCACTTT.

This rearrangement joins TRBV7-6 to TRBJ2-3; TRBD2 matches 10 bases. Per the germline V gene, CDR1 is SGHVS and CDR2 is FNYEAQ. The CDR3 runs to 14 residues. V gave up 3 bases and J gave up 3 bases; unmatched junction bases: 0. The CDR3 bases are TGTGCCAGCAGCTTTAGCGGGGGGACAGATACGCAGTATTTT. The encoded protein is CASSFSGGTDTQYF.

This chain uses TRBV29-1 with TRBJ2-4; 8 nucleotides align to TRBD1. Unmatched junction bases numbered 6, after V lost 5 bases and J lost 0 bases. Germline V lookup: CDR1 SQVTM, CDR2 ANQGSEA. The CDR3 sequence is 15 residues long. The DNA of the CDR3 is TGCAGCGTTAGCAGGGGGCTATCAGCCAAAAACATTCAGTACTTC. Protein: CSVSRGLSAKNIQYF.

The genes are TRBV6-5 and TRBJ1-5; TRBD1 matches 7 bases. The CDR3 length is 13 residues. The V gene's germline CDR1 is MNHEY and CDR2 SVGAGI. The ends lost 6 bases at V and 4 bases at J; junction bases unmatched: 3. As DNA, the CDR3 is TGTGCCAGCAGGGGACAGCAAAATCAGCCCCAGCATTTT. Its translation is CASRGQQNQPQHF.

The chain is built from TRBV2 and TRBJ1-2; a possible D gene is TRBD1 (6 bases). The V end lost 4 bases, the J end lost 9 bases, and 12 bases lay between the germline ends. Germline CDR1 and CDR2: SNHLY and FYNNEI. The CDR3 has 12 residues. CDR3: CASSAAGESYTF. The CDR3 nucleotides are TGTGCCAGCAGTGCGGCAGGGGAAAGCTACACCTTC.

This rearrangement joins TRBV11-2 to TRBJ2-7; TRBD1 agrees at 9 bases. CDR1 and CDR2 (germline): SGHAT, FQNNGV. J gave up 5 bases and V 4 bases, and 18 bases lay outside the gene matches. The CDR3 is 18 residues long. The chain's CDR3 is CASSSRDRATPRGDEQYV. For the CDR3, the DNA is TGTGCCAGCAGCTCGCGGGACAGGGCAACCCCCCGGGGGGACGAGCAGTACGTC.

V usage is TRBV18 and J usage is TRBJ1-3; possible D gene TRBD1, 5 bases. Trimming removed 2 bases at V and 0 bases at J, with 17 bases between. The CDR3 spans 18 residues. Per germline, CDR1 KGHSH and CDR2 LQKENI. The CDR3 protein is CASSPRRNHRSSGNTIYF. CDR3 DNA sequence: TGTGCCAGCTCACCAAGGCGGAATCACAGGAGCTCTGGAAACACCATATATTTT.

The chain links TRBV3-1 (or the pseudogene TRBV3-2) to TRBJ2-1, with TRBD2 matching 10 bases. This CDR3 has 17 amino acids. Germline V gene sequence: CDR1 LGHDT, CDR2 YNNKEL (reference sequence). J lost 9 bases, V lost 0 bases, and 11 bases had no gene match. Here the CDR3 reads CASSQDPSGGVYGEQFF. Here the CDR3 DNA reads TGTGCCAGCAGCCAAGATCCAAGCGGGGGGGTCTACGGTGAGCAGTTCTTC.

This clone has only one observation. The V gene is TRBV19, the J gene TRBJ2-5; TRBD1 might be the D (6 bases). The germline CDR1 and CDR2 sequences are LNHDA and SQIVND (reference sequence). V was shortened by 3 bases and J by 6 bases, with 14 bases between the two germline ends. CDR3 length: 14 amino acids. The chain's CDR3 is CASSMSQGRKTQYF. CDR3 bases: TGTGCCAGTAGTATGTCCCAGGGGCGAAAGACCCAGTACTTC.

J is TRBJ2-1 and V is TRBV4-1, with TRBD2 matching 7 bases. The germline CDR1 and CDR2 sequences are MGHRA and YSYEKL. This CDR3 is built from 17 residues. V trimming: 3 bases; J trimming: 1 base; junction bases outside the gene matches: 9. The CDR3: CASSHDLGGGSYNEQFF. CDR3 nucleotides: TGCGCCAGCAGCCACGACCTGGGCGGGGGTTCCTACAATGAGCAGTTCTTC.

This clone was found a few times. The CDR3, as DNA: TGTGCCAGCAGTAACAGGGATGCTTCTGGAAACACCATATATTTT. It codes for CASSNRDASGNTIYF. The V call is TRBV2, the J call TRBJ1-3, with D possibly TRBD1 on 6 matching bases. Trimming removed 5 bases from V and 1 base from J, with 12 bases in between. CDR3 length: 15 amino acids. CDR1 and CDR2 from the germline V gene are SNHLY and FYNNEI. Drawing the rest from reference TRBV2 and TRBJ1-3, the complete variable domain is EPEVTQTPSHQVTQMGQEVILRCVPISNHLYFYWYRQILGQKVEFLVSFYNNEISEKSEIFDDQFSVERPDGSNFTLKIRSTKLEDSAMYFCASSNRDASGNTIYFGEGSWLTVV.

V usage is TRBV5-8 and J usage is TRBJ1-1; tentative D call: TRBD1 (5 bases). Germline V CDR1 and CDR2: SGHTS, YDEGEE. The CDR3 runs 13 residues. Trimming removed 1 base from V and 9 bases from J, with 13 bases in between. The CDR3 protein is CASSLWQGGQAFF. The DNA for the CDR3 is TGTGCCAGCAGCTTGTGGCAGGGAGGGCAAGCTTTCTTT.

The table lists this clone with a count of one. J is TRBJ2-1 and V is TRBV4-1; maybe TRBD1 (6 bases). This CDR3 has 15 amino acids. CDR1 and CDR2 (germline): MGHRA, YSYEKL. The germline V and J ends were trimmed by 2 bases and 6 bases, with 14 bases remaining between them. The CDR3 loop is CASSQHPTGSNEQFF. In DNA, the CDR3 is TGCGCCAGCAGCCAACATCCTACAGGGAGCAATGAGCAGTTCTTC.

This chain connects TRBV5-1 to TRBJ2-5, with TRBD1 as a possible D gene (7 bases). Germline assignment: CDR1 SGHRS and CDR2 YFSETQ. The V end was cut by 4 bases, the J end by 5 bases, with 12 bases between. This CDR3 region has 13 residues. The CDR3 loop reads CASSRGTAETQYF. CDR3 nucleotides: TGCGCCAGCAGCCGCGGGACAGCTGAGACCCAGTACTTC.

V and J are TRBV5-1 and TRBJ2-1, with 9 bases identical to TRBD2. The germline gives CDR1 SGHRS, CDR2 YFSETQ. V trimming: 5 bases; J trimming: 4 bases; junction bases outside the gene matches: 10. The CDR3 extends over 16 amino acids. CDR3 region: CASSKAGGIEYNEQFF. In DNA, the CDR3 is TGCGCCAGCAGTAAAGCGGGGGGAATTGAATACAATGAGCAGTTCTTC.

The V gene is TRBV10-2, the J gene TRBJ1-2; possibly TRBD1 for D (5 bases). This CDR3 region has 16 residues. The germline gives CDR1 WSHSY, CDR2 SAAADI. The V end was cut by 5 bases, the J end by 8 bases, with 24 bases between. CDR3 in amino acids: CASSSEGRDSGVGYTF. The DNA of the CDR3 is TGCGCCAGCAGTTCCGAGGGCAGGGATTCGGGAGTGGGCTACACCTTC.

The chain joins TRBV27 to TRBJ1-2; tentative D call: TRBD1 (5 bases). V lost 6 bases, J lost 7 bases, and 18 bases lay in between. The CDR3 is 14 residues long. Germline assignment: CDR1 MNHEY and CDR2 SMNVEV (reference sequence). The DNA of the CDR3 is TGTGCCAGCAGACTCACCCTACAGGTGGGTGGCTACACCTTC. It encodes CASRLTLQVGGYTF.